Here is one TCR beta chain with its context. Its target is not known. This same CDR3 is encoded by further DNA sequences in the sample. V was clipped by 3 bases and J by 4 bases, with 3 bases between them. The CDR3 has 12 residues. Germline CDR1 is MNHEY and CDR2 is SMNVEV (reference sequence). The entry originates in a study of shared clonotypes between healthy human individuals. Broader study findings: Estimated richness values were generally larger in naive subsets than in memory subsets.

The method was immunoSEQ multiplex PCR; TCRdb's version includes in-frame clones alone and lacks a portion of them. The data hold roughly 590,000 clones, with nearly 97% observed a single time. Naive CD8 cells, CD45RO-negative and positively selected for CCR7, excluded terminally differentiated effector memory CD45RA+ cells. The chain couples TRBV27 to TRBJ2-2, with D unresolved. The receptor was derived from a woman aged 25 to 39 in good health. What was sequenced was naive CD8+ T cells sorted from blood. This CDR3 is CASSFVTGELFF. The CDR3 region has the DNA TGTGCCAGCAGTTTCGTCACCGGGGAGCTGTTTTTT.